These 14 T cell receptor beta chains were all obtained from the same sample, sequenced in a study of radiotherapy plus CTLA-4 blockade in lung cancer. Measured with immunoSEQ multiplex PCR; TCRdb has only the in-frame clones, and not every one. Of 85,000 to 90,000 clones listed, about 88% are singletons. The input for sequencing was peripheral blood, taken from a patient treated with radiotherapy plus ipilimumab. Receptors were obtained from a human donor with non-small cell lung cancer that progressed on radiotherapy plus ipilimumab.

The chain employs TRBV5-1 and TRBJ2-1; no clear D. In germline, CDR1 is SGHRS, CDR2 YFSETQ. The length of the CDR3 is 12 residues. Trimming pared 4 bases from V and 4 bases from J, leaving 6 bases between. This CDR3 reads CASSVGYNEQFF. The CDR3 DNA sequence: TGCGCCAGCAGCGTGGGATACAATGAGCAGTTCTTC. The whole variable domain, filled in from reference TRBV5-1 and TRBJ2-1, reads KAGVTQTPRYLIKTRGQQVTLSCSPISGHRSVSWYQQTPGQGLQFLFEYFSETQRNKGNFPGRFSGRQFSNSRSEMNVSTLELGDSALYLCASSVGYNEQFFGPGTRLTVL.

The chain has TRBV7-9 and TRBJ1-4, with TRBD1 matching 7 bases. The junction had 8 bases not matched to a gene; V was cut back by 5 bases and J by 8 bases. Per germline, CDR1 SEHNR and CDR2 FQNEAQ (reference sequence). CDR3 length: 14 residues. The CDR3 bases are TGTGCCAGCAGCCAAGACAGGGAGGAGGAAAAACTGTTTTTT. It codes for CASSQDREEEKLFF.

The chain recombines TRBV5-1 with TRBJ1-2, with D perhaps TRBD1 (6 bases). Germline V gene data show CDR1 as SGHRS and CDR2 as YFSETQ. The V end was cut by 0 bases, the J end by 7 bases, with 10 bases between. The CDR3 totals 13 residues. The CDR3 bases are TGCGCCAGCAGCTTGGGGGCAGGGGCTGGCTACACCTTC. It is translated as CASSLGAGAGYTF.

The gene calls are TRBV7-3 and TRBJ2-5, with D possibly being TRBD1 or TRBD2 (5 bases each). V was shortened by 8 bases and J by 4 bases, with 20 bases between the two germline ends. The CDR3 is 15 amino acids. CDR1 and CDR2 from the germline V gene are SGHTA and FQGTGA. The CDR3 loop reads CASSQSGTGIETQYF. The CDR3 nucleotides read TGTGCCAGCTCCCAGTCAGGGACGGGGATAGAGACCCAGTACTTC.

V gene TRBV7-9 combines with J gene TRBJ1-1; TRBD1 agrees at 8 bases. The CDR3 loop spans 16 amino acids. Germline V gene data show CDR1 as SEHNR and CDR2 as FQNEAQ (reference sequence). The junction had 6 bases not matched to a gene; V was cut back by 3 bases and J by 0 bases. The CDR3 here is CASSFWTGIMNTEAFF. The CDR3 DNA reads as TGTGCCAGCAGCTTCTGGACAGGGATCATGAACACTGAAGCTTTCTTT.

The rearrangement uses TRBV4-3 and TRBJ2-1; no clear D. The CDR3 is 15 residues long. V was shortened by 0 bases and J by 6 bases, with 12 bases between the two germline ends. Germline CDR1 and CDR2: LGHNA and YSLEER. DNA for the CDR3: TGCGCCAGCAGCCAAGACCCTCGATCCCTCAATGAGCAGTTCTTC. Amino acid sequence: CASSQDPRSLNEQFF.

This chain joins TRBV27 and TRBJ1-1, with D tentatively TRBD1 (6 bases). The length of the CDR3 is 15 residues. The germline CDR1 and CDR2 sequences are MNHEY and SMNVEV (reference sequence). Deletions cut 7 bases from V and 4 bases from J, with 19 bases between. The CDR3 nucleotides are TGTGCCAGCAAGCAAGGCGGGGGGGCGGGCACTGAAGCTTTCTTT. It codes for CASKQGGGAGTEAFF.

The rearrangement links TRBV10-3 to TRBJ2-5, with 16 bases matching TRBD2. The germline V gene has CDR1 ENHRY and CDR2 SYGVKD. The trim removed 5 bases at V and 2 bases at J, leaving 5 bases unmatched. This CDR3 contains 17 residues. In nucleotides, the CDR3 is TGTGCCATCAGTCCTGGGACTAGCGGGGGGGAACAAGAGACCCAGTACTTC. It yields the protein CAISPGTSGGEQETQYF.

The chain carries TRBV18 and TRBJ1-1, with D perhaps matching TRBD1 (6 bases). V lost 3 bases to trimming and J lost 1 base, with 15 bases between them. Germline loops: CDR1 KGHSH, CDR2 LQKENI. The CDR3 has 16 amino acids. In DNA, the CDR3 is TGTGCCAGCTCACCCCTTGGACAGCCACAGAACACTGAAGCTTTCTTT. Translating gives CASSPLGQPQNTEAFF.

The chain is built from TRBV30 and TRBJ1-4, with D hard to call. The CDR3 consists of 17 residues. Germline V gene lookup returns CDR1 GTSNPN and CDR2 SVGIG (reference sequence). V was trimmed by 6 bases and J by 8 bases, leaving 28 bases between them. The CDR3 region has the DNA TGTGCCTGCTCCCGCTCGTGGATATCGCCCTTAGGGGAAAAACTGTTTTTT. Its translation is CACSRSWISPLGEKLFF.

The chain links TRBV6-4 to TRBJ2-1; TRBD2 might be the D (6 bases). Looked up from germline, CDR1 is MRHNA and CDR2 is SNTAGT. The V end was cut by 3 bases, the J end by 12 bases, with 15 bases between. There are 13 residues in the CDR3. The CDR3 protein is CASSEQRNGGQFF. In nucleotides, the CDR3 is TGTGCCAGCAGTGAGCAGCGTAACGGGGGGCAGTTCTTC.

This chain joins TRBV7-2 and TRBJ2-4, with 8 positions matching TRBD2. V was pared by 2 bases and J by 6 bases, with 3 bases of the junction left unmatched. The germline gives CDR1 SGHTA, CDR2 FQGNSA. The CDR3 is 14 residues long. The CDR3 loop reads CASSLSAGVNIQYF. Written as DNA, the CDR3 is TGTGCCAGCAGCTTATCAGCGGGAGTAAACATTCAGTACTTC.

The rearrangement links TRBV5-4 to TRBJ2-7; D is possibly TRBD2 (5 bases). The CDR3 is made up of 15 amino acids. The germline V and J ends were trimmed by 1 base and 3 bases, with 14 bases remaining between them. The V gene's germline CDR1 is SGHNT and CDR2 YYREEE (reference sequence). CDR3 in amino acids: CASSLSSVAFYEQYF. The CDR3 DNA reads TGTGCCAGCAGCTTGTCCTCCGTAGCGTTCTACGAGCAGTACTTC.

The CDR3 coding sequence is TGTGCCAGCTTCCCCGGGGACTACTTC. It translates to CASFPGDYF. The chain joins TRBV21-1 to TRBJ2-4. TRBV21-1 is annotated as a pseudogene. The CDR3 totals 9 residues.